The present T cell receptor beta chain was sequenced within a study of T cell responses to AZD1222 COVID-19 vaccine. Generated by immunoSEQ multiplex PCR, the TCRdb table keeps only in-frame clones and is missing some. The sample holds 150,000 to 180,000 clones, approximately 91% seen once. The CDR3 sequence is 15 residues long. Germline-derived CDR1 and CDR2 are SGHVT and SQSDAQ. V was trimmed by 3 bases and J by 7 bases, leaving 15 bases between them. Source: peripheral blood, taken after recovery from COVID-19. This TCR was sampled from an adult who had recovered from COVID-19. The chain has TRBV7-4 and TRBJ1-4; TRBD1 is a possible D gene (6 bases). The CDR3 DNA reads TGTGCCAGCAGCTTTTATCGTCAGGGGCGTGAAAAACTGTTTTTT. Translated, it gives CASSFYRQGREKLFF.